The 5 T cell receptor beta chains listed next were all sequenced from one sample in a study of OX40 agonist ivuxolimab in advanced cancers. Produced via immunoSEQ multiplex PCR; TCRdb's table is partial and in-frame only. The sample comprises about 73,000 clones, 85% to 90% of which are singletons, and approximately 11% rests with the top ten. The specimen was CD4+ or CD8+ T cells sorted from blood, collected in a trial of the OX40 agonist ivuxolimab. The receptors derive from an adult with an advanced solid tumor such as melanoma, head and neck, liver or kidney cancer.

This clone is a singleton in its sample. V usage is TRBV27 and J usage is TRBJ2-2; unclear D gene. Trimming left V 0 bases short and J 7 bases short, with 0 bases between. The length of the CDR3 is 11 residues. The germline V gene has CDR1 MNHEY and CDR2 SMNVEV (reference sequence). CDR3 amino acids: CASSLSGELFF. DNA of the CDR3: TGTGCCAGCAGTTTATCCGGGGAGCTGTTTTTT.

DNA for the CDR3: TGTGCCAGCAGTTTATCGGAGGCAGGGGGATCTACTTCTGGCTATGGCTACACCTTC. Protein sequence: CASSLSEAGGSTSGYGYTF. The V call is TRBV27, the J call TRBJ1-2; 7 bases fit TRBD1. Germline V CDR1 and CDR2: MNHEY, SMNVEV (reference sequence). CDR3 length: 19 amino acids. The V gene end was trimmed by 0 bases and the J gene end by 4 bases; junction bases not matched to a gene: 17.

The chain has TRBV6-1 and TRBJ1-2; tentative D call: TRBD1 (5 bases). Looked up from germline, CDR1 is MNHNS and CDR2 is SASEGT. CDR3 length: 13 amino acids. V was clipped by 3 bases and J by 4 bases, with 9 bases between them. The CDR3 spells CASSEGTVYGYTF. CDR3 in DNA: TGTGCCAGCAGTGAGGGGACCGTCTATGGCTACACCTTC.

This sequence joins TRBV7-2 and TRBJ2-1, with D possibly matching TRBD2 (5 bases). The germline V and J ends were trimmed by 4 bases and 8 bases, with 9 bases remaining between them. The CDR3 runs to 12 residues. Germline CDR1 and CDR2: SGHTA and FQGNSA. The CDR3 DNA follows: TGTGCCAGCAGCTCCGGGCGGGATGAGCAGTTCTTC. Protein: CASSSGRDEQFF. Filled out from reference TRBV7-2 and TRBJ2-1, the complete variable domain reads GAGVSQSPSNKVTEKGKDVELRCDPISGHTALYWYRQSLGQGLEFLIYFQGNSAPDKSGLPSDRFSAERTGGSVSTLTIQRTQQEDSAVYLCASSSGRDEQFFGPGTRLTVL.

A single count supports this clone. V and J are TRBV19 and TRBJ1-5; D unresolved. Germline assignment: CDR1 LNHDA and CDR2 SQIVND (reference sequence). The CDR3 is 12 residues long. The CDR3 DNA reads as TGTGCTGCGACAACCGGCAATCAGCCCCAGCATTTT. Translation: CAATTGNQPQHF.